These 9 T cell receptor beta chains originate from one sample sequenced in a study of T-cell reconstitution after alpha-beta-depleted transplantation in children. Preparing the TCRbeta library involved the use of unique molecular identifiers. TCRdb fed the PCR reads into MiXCR, producing one record per CDR3 protein. The sample lists about 610,000 distinct CDR3 sequences; roughly a tenth were seen once. This specimen consisted of PBMCs from the stem cell graft donor, obtained from the stem cell graft. These receptors were taken from a human donor who donated a stem cell graft to a child with acute myeloid leukemia.

J is TRBJ2-5 and V is TRBV29-1; 9 nucleotides line up with TRBD1. This CDR3 has 14 residues. Germline V gene sequence: CDR1 SQVTM, CDR2 ANQGSEA. With V trimmed by 8 bases and J by 5 bases, 12 bases remained unmatched. The CDR3 DNA reads TGCAGCCTTACCCCGGGACAGGGTCAGGAGACCCAGTACTTC. Protein product: CSLTPGQGQETQYF. The complete variable domain, with remaining parts taken from reference TRBV29-1 and TRBJ2-5, reads SAVISQKPSRDICQRGTSLTIQCQVDSQVTMMFWYRQQPGQSLTLIATANQGSEATYESGFVIDKFPISRPNLTFSTLTVSNMSPEDSSIYLCSLTPGQGQETQYFGPGTRLLVL.

The chain recombines TRBV6-1 with TRBJ2-7, with TRBD1 matching 10 bases. Losses at the gene ends were 6 bases for V and 5 bases for J; bases not matched to a gene: 7. CDR3 length: 14 amino acids. CDR1 and CDR2 (germline): MNHNS, SASEGT. Written as DNA, the CDR3 is TGTGCCAGCAGCCCGGGACAGGGGAACCACGAGCAGTACTTC. This sequence encodes CASSPGQGNHEQYF.

The rearrangement links TRBV20-1 to TRBJ1-3; D possibly corresponds to TRBD1 (5 bases). Germline CDR1 and CDR2: DFQATT and SNEGSKA (reference sequence). This CDR3 is built from 14 residues. The V end lost 2 bases, the J end lost 0 bases, and 8 bases lay between the germline ends. The CDR3 nucleotides are TGCAGTGCTAGACGGGGGGTCTCTGGAAACACCATATATTTT. Translating it yields CSARRGVSGNTIYF.

This clonotype was observed many times. The chain joins TRBV4-3 to TRBJ2-7, with D maybe TRBD2 (5 bases). V lost 4 bases to trimming and J lost 2 bases, with 12 bases between them. The CDR3 is made up of 14 amino acids. Germline V gene data show CDR1 as LGHNA and CDR2 as YSLEER. The CDR3 sequence is CASSPTHGTYEQYF. DNA for the CDR3: TGCGCCAGCAGCCCTACCCACGGGACCTACGAGCAGTACTTC.

The chain links TRBV7-6 to TRBJ2-5; 8 bases are shared with TRBD2. The junction had 8 bases not matched to a gene; V was cut back by 0 bases and J by 5 bases. The CDR3 runs to 16 residues. Germline loops: CDR1 SGHVS, CDR2 FNYEAQ. The CDR3 DNA reads as TGTGCCAGCAGCTTAGCGAGGGGTGTAGCGGGGGAGACCCAGTACTTC. Translating it yields CASSLARGVAGETQYF.

This clonotype was found a few times. Written as DNA, the CDR3 is TGTGCCAGCAGGCTGCGGGTCGCCTATAATTCACCCCTCCACTTT. It translates to CASRLRVAYNSPLHF. The chain couples TRBV28 to TRBJ1-6, with D hard to call. In germline, CDR1 is MDHEN, CDR2 SYDVKM. This CDR3 comprises 15 residues. V was shortened by 6 bases and J by 2 bases, with 11 bases between the two germline ends.

Ten or more counts support this clonotype. The J gene is TRBJ1-5, the V gene TRBV4-2, with unresolved D. V was shortened by 0 bases and J by 5 bases, with 8 bases between the two germline ends. The CDR3 consists of 14 residues. Germline V gives CDR1 LGHNA, CDR2 YNFKEQ. CDR3 sequence reads: CASSQEDYDQPQHF. DNA of the CDR3: TGTGCCAGCAGCCAAGAAGACTATGATCAGCCCCAGCATTTT.

There are many counts of this clonotype. V is TRBV27 and J is TRBJ2-7; D might be TRBD2 (5 bases). V lost 5 bases, J lost 1 base, and 12 bases lay in between. Germline values: CDR1 MNHEY, CDR2 SMNVEV (reference sequence). There are 14 residues in the CDR3. CDR3: CASSPRRGSYEQYF. The CDR3 DNA follows: TGTGCCAGCAGTCCCAGACGGGGTTCCTACGAGCAGTACTTC.

Many counts were recorded for this clonotype. The chain carries TRBV9 and TRBJ2-5; no reliable D call. Trimming removed 0 bases from V and 2 bases from J, with 5 bases in between. The germline V gene encodes CDR1 SGDLS and CDR2 YYNGEE. There are 13 residues in the CDR3. This chain's CDR3 is CASSVDRQETQYF. Written as DNA, the CDR3 is TGTGCCAGCAGCGTAGACCGACAAGAGACCCAGTACTTC.